This T cell receptor beta chain was documented in a study of cytomegalovirus exposure and HLA in healthy donors. Separation from the roughly 670-subject first cohort characterized the 120-subject validation cohort, to which the donors belonged. CDR1 MDHEN and CDR2 SYDVKM come from the germline V gene. The CDR3 runs to 16 residues. Trimming removed 0 bases from V and 11 bases from J; junction bases left unmatched: 12. With respect to this clone: No antigen is known for it.

The study, taken as a whole, reports: Most TCR sequences were uncommon, yet certain public TCRs appeared in many donors.

The method was immunoSEQ multiplex PCR; TCRdb's version includes in-frame clones alone and lacks a portion of them. The sample includes hundreds of thousands of clones, roughly 90% of them seen just once. The clonotype originates from a woman in her late teens or twenties in good health and CMV-seronegative. This chain connects TRBV28 to TRBJ1-1, with 10 bases lining up with TRBD1. Source material: PBMCs. The CDR3 is CASSLWGTGETRPAFF. The CDR3, as DNA: TGTGCCAGCAGTTTATGGGGGACAGGGGAAACGCGTCCCGCTTTCTTT.